The clone carrying this T cell receptor beta chain came up once. What it recognizes is unknown. Germline V lookup: CDR1 MGHDK, CDR2 SYGVNS. V was clipped by 6 bases and J by 1 base, with 13 bases between them. The CDR3 is 14 amino acids. These data are taken from a study of CD8+CD57+ T cells in acquired aplastic anemia. Looking at the study overall: Across the sorted CD4+ and CD8+ cells, DNA amounts averaged roughly 3.5 ug. General study findings and limits: Controls did not differ significantly from patients in CD8+ Simpson's diversity.

Profiling of TCR beta VDJ combinations and CDR3 sequences used genomic DNA as template. TCRdb ran MiXCR on the reads and lists one entry per CDR3 protein. The sample has around 130,000 distinct CDR3 sequences, 55% to 70% seen once; the top ten hold around 27%. An expansion of CD8+CD57+ cells by flow cytometry had been shown in patients chosen for sequencing. The enrolled patients all had severe acquired aplastic anemia. Untreated patients provided the blood samples, with no therapy given before sampling. The receptor comes from a human donor with aplastic anemia. Sequenced input: sorted CD4+, CD8+, or CD8+CD57+ T cells (not recorded which) from PBMCs. The J gene is TRBJ2-7, the V gene TRBV25-1; D might be TRBD1 (5 bases). The CDR3 coding sequence is TGTGCCAGCAGCCCCAGTGGGGCATCCTACGAGCAGTACTTC. Protein sequence: CASSPSGASYEQYF.